This T cell receptor beta chain was recovered during a study of T cell responses to AZD1222 COVID-19 vaccine (dated by TCRdb to about 2021). Context from the whole study: A total of 230 to 250 trial participants underwent TCR sequencing, of whom roughly 210 had received two doses of AZD1222 and some 25 had received two doses of the MenACWY control vaccine. Trial participants were enrolled into age subgroups of 18-55, 56-69 and 70-plus years, which contained approximately 150, 28 and 58 TCR-sequenced participants, respectively. What the study reported, not specific to this receptor: Conclusions about previously exposed vaccinees are limited because only a handful of AZD1222 recipients were SARS-CoV-2 seropositive at baseline. Participants were mostly white British and included more females than males, and it was suggested by the authors that clonal diversity may have been underestimated. Reportedly, almost half of the unique spike-specific TCRs recognized epitopes lying outside the regions that are mutated in the B.1.351 and B.1.1.7 variants. After two AZD1222 doses, spike-specific TCR breadth and depth were significantly higher than at day 0 and than in MenACWY recipients. Because no day 14 peak-response samples were available, repertoires were characterized only after the peak T cell response. The vaccine-associated CD4 TCRs covered the entire spike protein, and the dominant responses fell in regions 160-218 and 743-854. In the small 56-69-year group, the increase in depth fell short of significance, most likely because of low power.

Worth noting for this clone: There is no known antigen for this receptor. No per-base quality is available; no much larger clone lies one base away.

V and J are trimmed by 5 bases and 6 bases, and the gene matches miss 12 bases of the junction. Its CDR3 holds 15 amino acids, cysteine through phenylalanine. The CDR3 DNA has 45 bases and is translated from base 1. According to the germline V gene, CDR1 reads SGHVS and CDR2 reads FNYEAQ. The CDR3 regions of human TCRbeta chains were subjected to immunosequencing. Concerning the study's data processing: TCRs in the repertoires were matched against a reference library of SARS-CoV-2-specific TCRs that had been generated with the MIRA antigen-specificity platform. Breadth meant the fraction of unique TCRs that were SARS-CoV-2-associated, whereas depth meant the fraction of total T cells that were SARS-CoV-2-associated. Using the MIRA data, every spike-specific TCR was mapped to the spike region that the TCR reacted to and assigned to either a CD4 or a CD8 class. Log10-transformed breadth and depth values were compared by one-way ANOVA with Sidak's multiple comparisons tests. TCRdb took this table from immuneACCESS and kept in-frame rearrangements with V and J called. Such tables lack part of the clones; where checked against another copy, unresolved V genes explain under half of the gap, and the rest is unexplained. V and J calls and clone size follow that table, whereas D and trimming were derived from the DNA. The sample contains 95,000 or so clones, roughly 90% of them found a single time. The leading ten clones occupy 2.8% of the sample.

This specimen's time point label, interpreted: baseline before first vaccination. The treatment or condition label corresponds to: meningococcal conjugate vaccine given as trial control. The vaccinee samples were drawn from two UK trials, COV001 and COV002, one of which was a single-blind randomized controlled phase 2/3 trial testing AZD1222 (ChAdOx1 nCoV-19) in healthy adults. Trial participant PBMC samples were collected at day 0 and day 28 after the second dose for TCRbeta chain sequencing. The chain was built from TRBV7-6 and TRBJ1-1; the junction holds 7 bases that match TRBD1. The TCR comes from an adult in good health. The specimen comprised peripheral blood, sampled on day 0 of MenACWY control vaccination. This receptor has the CDR3 CASSPLTGRGAEAFF. The sequence in DNA is TGTGCCAGCAGCCCCCTGACAGGGAGAGGGGCTGAAGCTTTCTTT.